This TCR beta chain is from a study of blood T cell repertoires in COVID-19. About the study: Sources were T cells, B-cell-depleted T cells, or PBMCs; the material itself was cDNA or gDNA.

The CDR3 runs 14 residues. Germline values: CDR1 SNHLY, CDR2 FYNNEI. The V end was cut by 6 bases, the J end by 6 bases, with 17 bases between. Within 2 weeks before study entry, exposed participants met a COVID-19 case. In the source study's methods: Using reference gene primer amplification, nucleated cell counts were estimated. The assay was immunoSEQ multiplex PCR, and TCRdb's table has in-frame clones only and misses some. V and J calls and clone size are those listed in that table; D and trimming were worked out from the DNA. The sample lists about 370,000 clones; roughly nine tenths were seen once.

Sequencing used PBMCs or T cells enriched from blood (not recorded which). This sequence was found in a middle-aged woman who had been exposed to COVID-19. The chain recombines TRBV2 with TRBJ1-1, with no clear D. CDR3 bases: TGTGCCAGCAGGTCCACCCAGAACAAGTCTGAAGCTTTCTTT. This translates into CASRSTQNKSEAFF.